This is a list of T cell receptor delta chains from one sample in a study of gamma-delta T cells after stem cell transplantation. TCRdb fed the RT-PCR reads into CATT to redo clone calling. The sample has over 2,500 delta-chain clones; 1.9% are singletons. Material for sequencing was gamma-delta T cells. The receptors were sampled from a human donor. It is not recorded whose cells these are; they may come from a transplant donor. Each CDR3 is given with its conserved first and last residue. The order of the fields is clone size, D gene, J gene, V gene, CDR3 DNA, CDR3 protein. A D gene is named only where the DNA matches it firmly. Clone sizes are given selectively: once, few, many, or a class where the clone is expanded.

medium-sized | TRDD3 | TRDJ3 | TRDV2 | TGTGCCTGTGACACGGCTGGGGGATCCAGCTCCTGGGACGCCCGACAGATGTTTTTC | CACDTAGGSSSWDARQMFF
few | TRDD3 | TRDJ1 | TRDV2 | TGTGCCTGTGACATACTGGGGGATAGCGATAAACTCATCTTT | CACDILGDSDKLIF
hyperexpanded | TRDD3 | TRDJ1 | TRDV2 | TGTGCCTGTGACACCCTGATGGGGATACGCGGGGACACCGATAAACTCATCTTT | CACDTLMGIRGDTDKLIF
large | TRDD3 | TRDJ1 | TRDV2 | TGTGCCTGTGACACCTGGGGGACGGCCAAGAGTAAACTCATCTTT | CACDTWGTAKSKLIF
few | TRDD3 | TRDJ1 | TRDV3 | TGTGCCTTCAGAGCGGTGGGGATACATGGCACCGATAAACTCATCTTT | CAFRAVGIHGTDKLIF
medium-sized | TRDD3 | TRDJ1 | TRDV2 | TGTGCCTGTGACACTGTACTGGGGGATACGGACCGTGGTTTGACCGATAAACTCATCTTT | CACDTVLGDTDRGLTDKLIF
medium-sized | . | TRDJ1 | TRDV2 | TGTGCCTGTGACACGCTCAGACACGGGATGGGTAGTACTCGTACTCCAGATAAACTCATCTTT | CACDTLRHGMGSTRTPDKLIF
large | TRDD3 | TRDJ1 | TRDV2 | TGTGCCTGTGACACCTGGGGGATCCCCTCCTCCAATAAACTCATCTTT | CACDTWGIPSSNKLIF
. | TRDD3 | TRDJ1 | TRDV2 | TGTGCCTGTGACCCCCTCTCACTCGTACTGGGGGATCGGGCCGATAAACTCATCTTT | CACDPLSLVLGDRADKLIF
medium-sized | TRDD3 | TRDJ1 | TRDV1 | TGTGCTCTTGGGGAAGGGGCCTTCCCAGTGCTGGGGGAACGGTACACCGATAAACTCATCTTT | CALGEGAFPVLGERYTDKLIF
medium-sized | . | TRDJ1 | TRDV2 | TGTGCCTGTGACACCGTTGGGGATTCCGATAAACTCATCTTT | CACDTVGDSDKLIF
few | TRDD3 | TRDJ4 | TRDV1 | TGTGCTCTTGGGGCCCAGGCCTTTCTAAACCGACTGGGGATATCCAGACCCCTGATCTTT | CALGAQAFLNRLGISRPLIF
large | TRDD3 | TRDJ1 | TRDV2 | TGTGCCTGTGACCCCGTACTGGGGGACTCGAAACTCATCTTT | CACDPVLGDSKLIF
few | TRDD3 | TRDJ3 | TRDV2 | TGTGCCTGTGCTGGGGGATACGGGGGCTGGGACACCCGACAGATGTTTTTC | CACAGGYGGWDTRQMFF
large | TRDD3 | TRDJ1 | TRDV2 | TGTGCCTGTGACCTACTGGGGGTATGGGCGGCCGATAAACTCATCTTT | CACDLLGVWAADKLIF
medium-sized | TRDD3 | TRDJ1 | TRDV2 | TGTGCCTGTGACACTTTACTGGGGGAATCCAAACTCATCTTT | CACDTLLGESKLIF
few | TRDD3 | TRDJ1 | TRDV2 | TGCGCCTGTGACGCACTGGGGGCCATGGGTACCGATAAACTCATCTTT | CACDALGAMGTDKLIF
. | . | TRDJ1 | TRDV1 | TGTGCTCTTGGGGCCCCTACGTGTACTGTGTGTTGGGGCACCGATAAACTCATCTTT | CALGAPTCTVCWGTDKLIF
few | TRDD3 | TRDJ1 | TRDV2 | TGTGCCTGTGACCCCCTGGCTACTGGGGGATACGGGTACACCGATAAACTCATCTTT | CACDPLATGGYGYTDKLIF
few | TRDD3 | TRDJ1 | TRDV2 | TGTGCCTGTGACACCGTCCAGAGCCTTTCTGGGGGATACGCCGAACTCATCTTT | CACDTVQSLSGGYAELIF
medium-sized | . | TRDJ1 | TRDV2 | TGTGCCTGTGACAGGCTACCTCGTGATTCCACCGATAAACTCATCTTT | CACDRLPRDSTDKLIF
large | TRDD3 | TRDJ3 | TRDV2 | TGTGCCTGTGACACCGTTTTAGCACTGGGGGATGACTGGGACACCCGACAGATGTTTTTC | CACDTVLALGDDWDTRQMFF
few | TRDD3 | TRDJ1 | TRDV2 | TGTGCCTGTGACTCCCTGGCTACTGGGGGATACGGGTACACCGATAAACTCATCTTT | CACDSLATGGYGYTDKLIF
medium-sized | . | TRDJ1 | TRDV2 | TGTGCCTGTGACACCGTCGAGGGCGGTATTGCTGCTGGTAAACTCATCTTT | CACDTVEGGIAAGKLIF
. | TRDD3 | TRDJ1 | TRDV2 | TGTGCCTGTGACACACTGGGGGGTAGGCGATACACCGATAAACTCATCTTT | CACDTLGGRRYTDKLIF
medium-sized | TRDD3 | TRDJ3 | TRDV2 | TGTGCCTGTGACACCGCGGGATACGGGGGCTGGGACACCCGACAGATGTTTTTC | CACDTAGYGGWDTRQMFF
. | . | TRDJ1 | TRDV2 | TGTGCCTGTGACACGCCTAACATCCGCTGGGTTAGCAAATACACCGATAAACTCATCTTT | CACDTPNIRWVSKYTDKLIF
medium-sized | TRDD3 | TRDJ1 | TRDV2 | TGTGCCTGTGACAAAGTACTGGGGGACCTAAACACCGATAAACTCATCTTT | CACDKVLGDLNTDKLIF
medium-sized | TRDD3 | TRDJ1 | TRDV2 | TGTGCCTGTGACACCGTCCAACTCCGTACTGGGGATGGCGAATACACCGATAAACTCATCTTT | CACDTVQLRTGDGEYTDKLIF
medium-sized | TRDD3 | TRDJ1 | TRDV2 | TGTGCCTGTGACACCGTAGGTCAGACTCCAGGGGATAAGGTCGATAAACTCATCTTT | CACDTVGQTPGDKVDKLIF
medium-sized | TRDD3 | TRDJ1 | TRDV2 | TGTGCCTGTGTGCCTTTGAAGGCTGGGGGATACCCTAACACCGATAAACTCATCTTT | CACVPLKAGGYPNTDKLIF
medium-sized | TRDD3 | TRDJ1 | TRDV2 | TGTGCCTGTGGCACTATGGGGGATAAGTACACCGATAAACTCATCTTT | CACGTMGDKYTDKLIF
. | TRDD3 | TRDJ1 | TRDV1 | TGTGCTCTTGGGTCCCCAGACCATATCGTACTGGGGTTTCTTCCCCTCTCGTACACCGATAAACTCATCTTT | CALGSPDHIVLGFLPLSYTDKLIF
medium-sized | . | TRDJ1 | TRDV2 | TGTGCCTGTGACATTATCACGCAGAAACCCGCCCCCGATAAACTCATCTTT | CACDIITQKPAPDKLIF
medium-sized | TRDD3 | TRDJ1 | TRDV2 | TGTGCCTGTGACACCGCCGACCCCCCCCTCCTCTGGGGGATACGCCAGAGGGATAAACTCATCTTT | CACDTADPPLLWGIRQRDKLIF
medium-sized | TRDD3 | TRDJ1 | TRDV2 | TGTGCCTGTGACTTGATCATACCCAGTACTGGGGGTTATAAGTACACCGATAAACCCATCTTT | CACDLIIPSTGGYKYTDKPIF
few | TRDD3 | TRDJ1 | TRDV2 | TGTGCCTGTGACACTCTGGGGGATCATGGTAAGGATTACACCGATAAACTCATCTTT | CACDTLGDHGKDYTDKLIF
. | TRDD3 | TRDJ1 | TRDV2 | TGTGCCTGTGACCTACTGGGGGATACGGACACCGATAAACTCATCTTT | CACDLLGDTDTDKLIF
medium-sized | . | TRDJ1 | TRDV2 | TGTGCCTGTGACACTCTATCCATCACCGATAAACTCATCTTT | CACDTLSITDKLIF
large | . | TRDJ1 | TRDV2 | TGTGCCTGTGACACTCTGGGGATCACCGATAAACTCATCTTT | CACDTLGITDKLIF